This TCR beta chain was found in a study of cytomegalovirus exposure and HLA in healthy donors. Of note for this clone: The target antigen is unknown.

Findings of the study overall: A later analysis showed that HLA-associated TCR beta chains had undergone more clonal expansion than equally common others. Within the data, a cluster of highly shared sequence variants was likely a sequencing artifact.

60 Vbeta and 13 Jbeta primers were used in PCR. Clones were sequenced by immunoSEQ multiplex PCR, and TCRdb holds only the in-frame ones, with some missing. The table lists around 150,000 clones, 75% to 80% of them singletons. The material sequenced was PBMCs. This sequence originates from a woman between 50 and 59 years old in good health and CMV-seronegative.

CDR3 sequence (DNA): TGCGCCAGCAGCTTCGGGACAGGGGTGAACGAGCAGTACTTC. Amino acid sequence: CASSFGTGVNEQYF. The chain couples TRBV5-1 to TRBJ2-7; 10 positions agree with TRBD1. V gave up 2 bases and J gave up 5 bases; unmatched junction bases: 4. The CDR3 is 14 residues long. The V gene's germline CDR1 is SGHRS and CDR2 YFSETQ.